These 23 T cell receptor beta chains share one sample of origin, sequenced in a study of T cells in Graves' hyperthyroidism and ophthalmopathy. TCR beta CDR3 regions were amplified from RNA. The HTBI set primed first-round TCR CDR3 RT-PCR. One entry per CDR3 protein, called by TCRdb with MiXCR from the multiplex PCR reads. The sample includes more than 250,000 distinct CDR3 sequences, roughly 15% of them seen just once. Input material: blood. These receptors all stem from a woman in her forties or fifties with Graves' hyperthyroidism that later progressed to Graves' ophthalmopathy.

The chain is built from TRBV19 and TRBJ1-5; D may be TRBD1 (5 bases). The CDR3 is 15 residues long. Per germline, CDR1 LNHDA and CDR2 SQIVND (reference sequence). V dropped 0 bases and J dropped 4 bases, with 10 bases sitting between them. DNA of the CDR3: TGTGCCAGTAGTATAGAGAGCTCAGGGAATCAGCCCCAGCATTTT. As protein: CASSIESSGNQPQHF.

The chain is built from TRBV27 and TRBJ2-1; D might be TRBD2 (5 bases). The CDR3 covers 21 residues. V was pared by 3 bases and J by 3 bases, with 30 bases between. CDR1 is MNHEY, CDR2 SMNVEV, per germline (reference sequence). The CDR3 spells CASSFVRGVYNFMASYNEQFF. DNA of the CDR3: TGTGCCAGCAGTTTTGTCCGGGGTGTCTACAATTTCATGGCTAGCTACAATGAGCAGTTCTTC.

In the case of this clonotype: This may arise from a read error, as a much more abundant clone is one base away. The rearrangement joins TRBV7-8 to TRBJ2-5; no firm D call. Looked up from germline, CDR1 is SGHVS and CDR2 is FQNEAQ. The CDR3 runs to 13 residues. Trimming cost V 7 bases and J 7 bases, with 16 bases left between them. CDR3 loop: CASITFGKGTQYF. In DNA, the CDR3 is TGTGCCAGCATCACATTTGGGAAAGGGACCCAGTACTTC.

This clonotype was observed many times. This chain joins TRBV2 and TRBJ1-3; D unresolved. The CDR3 covers 14 residues. V was pared by 6 bases and J by 1 base, with 10 bases between. CDR1 and CDR2 from the germline V gene are SNHLY and FYNNEI. CDR3 residues: CASRGSVSGNTIYF. CDR3 sequence (DNA): TGTGCCAGCAGGGGGTCCGTTTCTGGAAACACCATATATTTT.

The sample holds many counts of this clonotype. The chain links TRBV7-3 to TRBJ2-7, with 10 bases fitting TRBD2. This CDR3 has 14 amino acids. CDR1 is SGHTA and CDR2 is FQGTGA in the germline V gene. Losses at the gene ends were 6 bases for V and 2 bases for J; bases not matched to a gene: 4. CDR3 sequence: CASRLAGGPYEQYF. CDR3 in DNA: TGTGCCAGCAGATTAGCGGGAGGCCCCTACGAGCAGTACTTC.

At least ten counts were recorded for this clonotype. V usage is TRBV12-3 or TRBV12-4 and J usage is TRBJ2-3, with D possibly TRBD2 on 5 matching bases. The CDR3 is made up of 14 amino acids. V was shortened by 6 bases and J by 3 bases, with 13 bases between the two germline ends. The CDR3 DNA sequence: TGTGCCAGCAGGGCAAAAGGAGGAACAGATACGCAGTATTTT. Translating gives CASRAKGGTDTQYF.

This clonotype is medium-sized within its sample. This chain uses TRBV2 with TRBJ2-5; D tentatively reads TRBD1 or TRBD2 (5 bases each). The germline gives CDR1 SNHLY, CDR2 FYNNEI. The V gene lost 1 base and the J gene lost 5 bases, with 11 bases spanning the gap. This CDR3 has 14 amino acids. The CDR3 loop is CASSEGLAGETQYF. The CDR3 DNA sequence: TGTGCCAGCAGTGAAGGCCTAGCAGGGGAGACCCAGTACTTC.

In this sample, this clonotype turned up many times. This chain uses TRBV7-2 with TRBJ2-7, with a possible D match to TRBD1 (6 bases). CDR1 and CDR2 from the germline V gene are SGHTA and FQGNSA. The germline V and J ends were trimmed by 2 bases and 3 bases, with 17 bases remaining between them. The CDR3 is made up of 16 amino acids. This CDR3 reads CASSLSLRTDYYEQYF. The CDR3 DNA follows: TGTGCCAGCAGCTTATCTCTCCGGACAGATTACTACGAGCAGTACTTC.

This clonotype was counted ten times or more. The chain recombines TRBV20-1 with TRBJ2-7; TRBD2 might be the D (6 bases). The ends were cut back, 5 bases at V and 6 bases at J, with 11 bases in the middle. CDR3 length: 11 amino acids. CDR1 and CDR2 from the germline V gene are DFQATT and SNEGSKA (reference sequence). The CDR3, as DNA: TGCAGTGCTTTGCGGGGTTCCGAGCAGTACTTC. Translation gives CSALRGSEQYF.

This clonotype was seen many times. The rearrangement links TRBV7-8 to TRBJ2-1; weak D call: TRBD2 (6 bases). This CDR3 spans 15 amino acids. V lost 5 bases, J lost 5 bases, and 16 bases lay in between. Germline assignment: CDR1 SGHVS and CDR2 FQNEAQ. This CDR3 is CASSRWGEKDNEQFF. DNA for the CDR3: TGTGCCAGCAGCCGCTGGGGGGAGAAGGACAATGAGCAGTTCTTC. The complete variable domain, with remaining parts taken from reference TRBV7-8 and TRBJ2-1, reads GAGVSQSPRYKVAKRGQDVALRCDPISGHVSLFWYQQALGQGPEFLTYFQNEAQLDKSGLPSDRFFAERPEGSVSTLKIQRTQQEDSAVYLCASSRWGEKDNEQFFGPGTRLTVL.

In its sample, this clonotype was seen many times. V usage is TRBV7-9 and J usage is TRBJ2-1, with a tentative D call TRBD2 (10 bases). Germline CDR1 SEHNR, CDR2 FQNEAQ (reference sequence). CDR3 length equals 20 residues. The V end was cut by 7 bases, the J end by 9 bases, with 37 bases between. The CDR3 here is CASTPLGTGPLLAGEVEQFF. CDR3 DNA: TGTGCCAGCACCCCATTGGGGACAGGGCCTCTTCTAGCGGGAGAGGTTGAGCAGTTCTTC.

This clonotype was counted ten times or more. The chain has TRBV29-1 and TRBJ2-3; tentative D call: TRBD2 (6 bases). This CDR3 spans 14 amino acids. With 7 bases removed from V and 2 bases from J, the gap between germline ends came to 16 bases. Germline values: CDR1 SQVTM, CDR2 ANQGSEA. CDR3 loop: CSAVGGILTDTQYF. The CDR3 DNA follows: TGCAGCGCCGTTGGGGGGATTCTCACAGATACGCAGTATTTT.

This clonotype was observed at least ten times. This chain uses TRBV5-1 with TRBJ2-6; maybe TRBD2 (7 bases). Trimming took 4 bases from V and 0 from J, leaving 17 bases between them. The CDR3 has 18 amino acids. Germline loops: CDR1 SGHRS, CDR2 YFSETQ. The CDR3 loop reads CASSLGGGSGSGANVLTF. The CDR3 DNA sequence: TGCGCCAGCAGCCTGGGGGGCGGGAGTGGCTCTGGGGCCAACGTCCTGACTTTC.

At least ten counts were recorded for this clonotype. The chain links TRBV28 to TRBJ1-5; the D is unclear. The V gene's germline CDR1 is MDHEN and CDR2 SYDVKM. With 6 bases removed from V and 7 bases from J, the gap between germline ends came to 10 bases. The CDR3 loop spans 12 amino acids. CDR3 amino acids: CASRGGPQPQHF. The CDR3 DNA follows: TGTGCCAGCAGAGGAGGGCCCCAGCCCCAGCATTTT. The full variable domain, completed using reference TRBV28 and TRBJ1-5, is DVKVTQSSRYLVKRTGEKVFLECVQDMDHENMFWYRQDPGLGLRLIYFSYDVKMKEKGDIPEGYSVSREKKERFSLILESASTNQTSMYLCASRGGPQPQHFGDGTRLSIL.

This clonotype was counted many times. This sequence joins TRBV7-2 and TRBJ1-5; TRBD1 is a possible D gene (6 bases). V was shortened by 2 bases and J by 5 bases, with 16 bases between the two germline ends. Per the germline V gene, CDR1 is SGHTA and CDR2 is FQGNSA. The CDR3 runs to 16 residues. The CDR3 loop reads CASSLSTGRGDQPQHF. The CDR3 DNA reads as TGTGCCAGCAGCTTATCAACAGGGAGGGGGGATCAGCCCCAGCATTTT. Supplemented by reference TRBV7-2 and TRBJ1-5, the full variable domain reads GAGVSQSPSNKVTEKGKDVELRCDPISGHTALYWYRQSLGQGLEFLIYFQGNSAPDKSGLPSDRFSAERTGGSVSTLTIQRTQQEDSAVYLCASSLSTGRGDQPQHFGDGTRLSIL.

The rearrangement links TRBV7-9 to TRBJ2-1; the D gene is possibly TRBD2 (7 bases). The V and J ends lost 5 bases and 0 bases respectively, with 14 bases between them. CDR3 length: 16 amino acids. The germline V gene encodes CDR1 SEHNR and CDR2 FQNEAQ (reference sequence). The CDR3 reads CASSPRGGGSYNEQFF. The CDR3 DNA reads TGTGCCAGCAGCCCGAGAGGGGGGGGCTCCTACAATGAGCAGTTCTTC.

Regarding this clonotype: Germline and junction disagree at one end, which may indicate a read error. The V gene is TRBV6-4, the J gene TRBJ2-3, with 11 bases aligning to TRBD2. Germline CDR1 and CDR2: MRHNA and SNTAGT. The CDR3 is 18 amino acids. The CDR3 reads CASSYSGGLAASTDTQYF. CDR3 sequence (DNA): TGTGCCAGCAGTTACTCGGGGGGACTAGCGGCTAGCACAGATACGCAGTATTTT.

Points on this clonotype: This clone may be a read error of a much larger clone one base away. The chain carries TRBV9 and TRBJ2-2, with D maybe TRBD2 (5 bases). The CDR3 has 13 amino acids. V lost 4 bases and J lost 3, with 7 bases in between. CDR1 is SGDLS and CDR2 is YYNGEE in the germline V gene. In nucleotides, the CDR3 is TGTGCCAGCAGCCAGAGGGACACCGGGGAGCTGTTTTTT. It yields the protein CASSQRDTGELFF.

The J gene is TRBJ1-4, the V gene TRBV29-1; D gene uncertain. Germline loops: CDR1 SQVTM, CDR2 ANQGSEA. The CDR3 runs to 12 residues. DNA for the CDR3: TGCGGCGGAAGCCTTACTAATGAAAAACTGTTTTTT. Amino acid sequence: CGGSLTNEKLFF.

The V and J genes are TRBV19 and TRBJ2-7; D possibly corresponds to TRBD1 (5 bases). The CDR3 is 16 amino acids. V was cut by 3 bases and J by 2 bases, with 17 bases left in between. CDR1 is LNHDA and CDR2 is SQIVND in the germline V gene (reference sequence). The CDR3 reads CASSIGARVFTYEQYF. As DNA, the CDR3 is TGTGCCAGTAGTATTGGGGCCAGGGTTTTTACCTACGAGCAGTACTTC.

Ten or more counts support this clonotype. The J gene is TRBJ1-1, the V gene TRBV20-1, with 7 positions matching TRBD1. Trimming removed 0 bases from V and 4 bases from J; junction bases left unmatched: 5. In germline, CDR1 is DFQATT, CDR2 SNEGSKA (reference sequence). The CDR3 is 14 amino acids. Here the CDR3 DNA reads TGCAGTGCTAGAGATCCGACAGGGCCCACTGAAGCTTTCTTT. It specifies CSARDPTGPTEAFF.

This clonotype was seen at least ten times. The rearrangement links TRBV5-1 to TRBJ1-6; 9 nucleotides match TRBD1. The CDR3 loop spans 15 amino acids. From germline, CDR1 is SGHRS and CDR2 YFSETQ. The trim removed 4 bases at V and 14 bases at J, leaving 13 bases unmatched. CDR3 coding DNA: TGCGCCAGCAGCGTTGGCACAGGGGGCTCCCAAACCCTCCACTTT. Encoded protein: CASSVGTGGSQTLHF.

This rearrangement joins TRBV6-2 or TRBV6-3 to TRBJ2-1; 8 positions match TRBD1. The CDR3 sequence is 14 residues long. The V gene end was trimmed by 2 bases and the J gene end by 6 bases; junction bases not matched to a gene: 3. The V gene's germline CDR1 is MNHEY and CDR2 SVGEGT. The CDR3 DNA sequence: TGTGCCAGCAGTTACGCGACAGGGGTCAATGAGCAGTTCTTC. Translating gives CASSYATGVNEQFF.